The present T cell receptor beta chain was sequenced within a study of technical replicates of blood from a few donors. The CDR3 runs 19 residues. V lost 2 bases and J lost 5; bases outside the gene matches: 17. Germline V gene sequence: CDR1 MDHEN, CDR2 SYDVKM. Libraries were prepared by immunoSEQ multiplex PCR; TCRdb keeps only in-frame clonotypes and omits some of them. The sample gives about 98,000 clones, under 97% of which show up once; 0.2% to 0.25% is in the top ten. Material: T cells isolated from PBMCs. The receptor was isolated from a human donor in good health. V usage is TRBV28 and J usage is TRBJ2-7; 11 positions agree with TRBD2. For the CDR3, the DNA is TGTGCCAGCAGTTTACGGTGGCTAGCGGGAGGTGTAGGGATCGACGAGCAGTACTTC. Protein: CASSLRWLAGGVGIDEQYF. Based on the CDR3 plus reference TRBV28 and TRBJ2-7, the full variable domain is DVKVTQSSRYLVKRTGEKVFLECVQDMDHENMFWYRQDPGLGLRLIYFSYDVKMKEKGDIPEGYSVSREKKERFSLILESASTNQTSMYLCASSLRWLAGGVGIDEQYFGPGTRLTVT.